This TCR beta chain was captured in a study of technical replicates of blood from a few donors. TCRdb's copy holds only in-frame clones and misses some; the assay was immunoSEQ multiplex PCR. In the table there are around 80,000 clones, over 95% of which are singletons. The CDR3 extends over 15 amino acids. Germline values: CDR1 PRHDT, CDR2 FYEKMQ (reference sequence). V gave up 3 bases and J gave up 2 bases, with 8 bases separating them. The sequence came from a human donor in good health. The genes are TRBV13 and TRBJ2-6; D gene unclear. What was sequenced was T cells isolated from PBMCs. Written as DNA, the CDR3 is TGTGCCAGCAGCTTTGTTCCGGCTGGGGCCAACGTCCTGACTTTC. Translated: CASSFVPAGANVLTF. Complete variable domain (other parts from reference TRBV13 and TRBJ2-6): AAGVIQSPRHLIKEKRETATLKCYPIPRHDTVYWYQQGPGQDPQFLISFYEKMQSDKGSIPDRFSAQQFSDYHSELNMSSLELGDSALYFCASSFVPAGANVLTFGAGSRLTVL.